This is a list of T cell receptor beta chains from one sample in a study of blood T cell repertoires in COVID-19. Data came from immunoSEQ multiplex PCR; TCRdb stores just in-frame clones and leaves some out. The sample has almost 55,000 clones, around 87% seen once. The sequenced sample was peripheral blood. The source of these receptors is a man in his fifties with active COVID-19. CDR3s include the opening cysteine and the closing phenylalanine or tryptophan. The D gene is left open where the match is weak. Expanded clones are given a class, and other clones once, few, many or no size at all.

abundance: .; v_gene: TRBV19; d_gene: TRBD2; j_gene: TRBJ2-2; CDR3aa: CASSIQRGSSGELFF; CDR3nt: TGTGCCAGTAGTATCCAGCGGGGGTCCTCCGGGGAGCTGTTTTTT
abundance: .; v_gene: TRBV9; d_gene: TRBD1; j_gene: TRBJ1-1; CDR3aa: CASSPGGFSVNTEAFF; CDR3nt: TGTGCCAGCAGCCCAGGGGGTTTTTCGGTGAACACTGAAGCTTTCTTT
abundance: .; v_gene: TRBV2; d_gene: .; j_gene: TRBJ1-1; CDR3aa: CASNGHTNTEAFF; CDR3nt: TGTGCCAGCAATGGACACACGAACACTGAAGCTTTCTTT
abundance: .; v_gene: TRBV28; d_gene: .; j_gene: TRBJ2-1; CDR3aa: CASTLRSGVLSYNEQFF; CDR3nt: TGTGCCAGCACTCTCCGGTCGGGGGTTCTTAGTTACAATGAGCAGTTCTTC
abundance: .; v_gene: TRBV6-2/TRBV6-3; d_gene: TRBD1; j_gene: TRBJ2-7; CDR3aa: CASSWTGYEQYF; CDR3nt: TGTGCCAGCAGCTGGACAGGCTACGAGCAGTACTTC
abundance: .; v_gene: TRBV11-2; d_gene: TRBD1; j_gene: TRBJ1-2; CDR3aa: CASSSIRDRGYGYTF; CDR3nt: TGTGCCAGCAGCTCTATACGCGACAGGGGCTATGGCTACACCTTC
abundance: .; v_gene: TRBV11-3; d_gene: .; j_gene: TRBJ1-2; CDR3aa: CASSPQVYGGYTF; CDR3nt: TGTGCCAGCAGTCCACAAGTATACGGGGGCTACACCTTC
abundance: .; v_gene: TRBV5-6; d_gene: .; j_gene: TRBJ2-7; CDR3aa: CASTTRPGTYEQYF; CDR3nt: TGTGCCAGCACCACCCGACCGGGAACCTACGAGCAGTACTTC
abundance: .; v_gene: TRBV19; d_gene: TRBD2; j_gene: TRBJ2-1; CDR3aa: CASSILGGGDNEQFF; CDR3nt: TGTGCCAGTAGTATTCTTGGCGGGGGGGACAATGAGCAGTTCTTC
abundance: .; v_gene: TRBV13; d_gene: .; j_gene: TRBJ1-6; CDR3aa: CASSSSSYNSPLHF; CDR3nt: TGTGCCAGCAGCTCGAGCTCCTATAATTCACCCCTCCACTTT
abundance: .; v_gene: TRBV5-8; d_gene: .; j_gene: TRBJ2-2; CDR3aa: CASSFRTGKTGELFF; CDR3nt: TGTGCCAGCAGCTTTCGAACAGGGAAAACCGGGGAGCTGTTTTTT
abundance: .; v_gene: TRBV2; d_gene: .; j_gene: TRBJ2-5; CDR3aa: CASSAQGGHQETQYF; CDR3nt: TGTGCCAGCAGTGCACAGGGGGGGCATCAAGAGACCCAGTACTTC
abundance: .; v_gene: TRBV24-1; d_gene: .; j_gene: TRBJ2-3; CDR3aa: CATSGRTAMITDTQYF; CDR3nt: TGTGCCACCAGTGGCCGGACAGCGATGATCACAGATACGCAGTATTTT
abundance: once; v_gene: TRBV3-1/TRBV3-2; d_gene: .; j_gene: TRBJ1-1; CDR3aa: CASSRYRAFGTEAFF; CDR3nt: TGTGCCAGCAGCCGGTACAGGGCCTTCGGCACTGAAGCTTTCTTT
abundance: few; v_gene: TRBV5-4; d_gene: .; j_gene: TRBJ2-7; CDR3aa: CASSLDGGSYEQYF; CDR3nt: TGTGCCAGCAGCTTAGACGGAGGCTCCTACGAGCAGTACTTC
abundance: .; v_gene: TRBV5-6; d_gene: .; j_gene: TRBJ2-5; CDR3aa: CASSRSVPTTGETQYF; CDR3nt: TGTGCCAGCAGCCGTTCGGTGCCCACAACGGGGGAGACCCAGTACTTC
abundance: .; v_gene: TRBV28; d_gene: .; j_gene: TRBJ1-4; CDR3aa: CASRVGGALGDEKLFF; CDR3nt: TGTGCCAGCAGGGTCGGTGGGGCGTTAGGGGATGAAAAACTGTTTTTT
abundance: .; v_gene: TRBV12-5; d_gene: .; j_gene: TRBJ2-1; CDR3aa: CASGLAGPREQFF; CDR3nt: TGTGCTAGTGGTTTGGCAGGGCCCAGGGAGCAGTTCTTC
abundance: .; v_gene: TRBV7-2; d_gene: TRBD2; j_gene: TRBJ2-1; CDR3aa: CASSRVGGDNEQFF; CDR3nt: TGTGCCAGCAGCCGGGTCGGGGGGGACAATGAGCAGTTCTTC
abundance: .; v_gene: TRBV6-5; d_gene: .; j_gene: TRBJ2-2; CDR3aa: CASSIRGTPPGELFF; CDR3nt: TGTGCCAGCAGTATAAGGGGTACCCCCCCCGGGGAGCTGTTTTTT
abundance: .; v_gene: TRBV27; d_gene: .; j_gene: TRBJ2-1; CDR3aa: CASSLEGSGHEQFF; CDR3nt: TGTGCCAGCAGTTTAGAAGGAAGCGGTCATGAGCAGTTCTTC
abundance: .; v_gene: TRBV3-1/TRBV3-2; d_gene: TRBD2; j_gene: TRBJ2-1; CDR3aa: CASSYTDGGANEQFF; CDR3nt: TGTGCCAGCAGCTATACTGACGGGGGGGCGAATGAGCAGTTCTTC
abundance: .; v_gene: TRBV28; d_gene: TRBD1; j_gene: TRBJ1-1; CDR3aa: CASSGGTASFLAAFF; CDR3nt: TGTGCCAGCAGTGGGGGGACAGCCTCGTTCTTGGCGGCTTTCTTT
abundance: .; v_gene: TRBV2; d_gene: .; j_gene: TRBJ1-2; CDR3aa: CASRGGQLNYGYTF; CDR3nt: TGTGCCAGCAGAGGGGGACAACTTAACTATGGCTACACCTTC
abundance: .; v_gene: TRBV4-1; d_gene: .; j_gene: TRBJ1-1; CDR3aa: CASSPGRGTLTEAFF; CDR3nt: TGCGCCAGCAGCCCGGGCCGGGGTACACTGACTGAAGCTTTCTTT
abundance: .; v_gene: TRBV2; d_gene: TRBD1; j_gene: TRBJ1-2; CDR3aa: CASIGGTGGDYGYTF; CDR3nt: TGTGCCAGCATCGGGGGGACAGGGGGAGACTATGGCTACACCTTC
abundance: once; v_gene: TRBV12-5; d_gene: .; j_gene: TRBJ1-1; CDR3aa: CASSKNTEAFF; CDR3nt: TGTGCTAGTAGCAAAAACACTGAAGCTTTCTTT
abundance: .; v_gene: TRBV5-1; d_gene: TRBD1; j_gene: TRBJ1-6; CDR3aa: CASSSGQAYGYNSPLHF; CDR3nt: TGCGCCAGCAGCTCGGGACAGGCGTATGGTTATAATTCACCCCTCCACTTT
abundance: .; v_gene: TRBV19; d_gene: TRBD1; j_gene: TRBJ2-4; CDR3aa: CASSPDRDQAKNIQYF; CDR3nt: TGTGCCAGTAGCCCTGACAGGGATCAGGCCAAAAACATTCAGTACTTC
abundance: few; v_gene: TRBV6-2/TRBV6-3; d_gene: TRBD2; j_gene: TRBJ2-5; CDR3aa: CASSYERGRNIQETQYF; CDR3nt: TGTGCCAGCAGTTACGAGCGGGGGAGAAACATCCAAGAGACCCAGTACTTC
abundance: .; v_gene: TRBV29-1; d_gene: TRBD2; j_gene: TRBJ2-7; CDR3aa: CSVGGDQEQYF; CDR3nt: TGCAGCGTGGGAGGGGACCAAGAGCAGTACTTC
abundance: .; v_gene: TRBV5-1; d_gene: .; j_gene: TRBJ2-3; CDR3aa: CASSLGVPGEDTQYF; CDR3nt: TGCGCCAGCAGCTTGGGAGTCCCAGGGGAAGATACGCAGTATTTT
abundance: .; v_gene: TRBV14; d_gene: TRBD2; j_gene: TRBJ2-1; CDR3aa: CASSQAGGRQFF; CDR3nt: TGTGCCAGCAGCCAAGCGGGGGGGAGGCAGTTCTTC
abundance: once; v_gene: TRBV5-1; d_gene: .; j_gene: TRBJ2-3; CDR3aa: CASSPYLTPRIDTQYF; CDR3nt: TGCGCCAGCAGCCCCTATCTGACGCCCAGGATAGATACGCAGTATTTT
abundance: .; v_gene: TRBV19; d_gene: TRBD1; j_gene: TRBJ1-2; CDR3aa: CASSTGTAPNYGYTF; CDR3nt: TGTGCCAGTAGTACCGGGACAGCACCTAACTATGGCTACACCTTC
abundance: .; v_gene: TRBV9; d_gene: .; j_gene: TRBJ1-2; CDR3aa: CASSVGFGVTGYTF; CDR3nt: TGTGCCAGCAGCGTAGGGTTTGGAGTGACTGGCTACACCTTC
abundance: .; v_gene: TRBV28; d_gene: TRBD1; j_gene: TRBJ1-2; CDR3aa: CAGSTGLNYGYTF; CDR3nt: TGTGCCGGATCGACAGGGCTCAACTATGGCTACACCTTC
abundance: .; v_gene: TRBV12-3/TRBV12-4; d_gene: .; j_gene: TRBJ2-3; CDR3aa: CATAGSRDTQYF; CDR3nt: TGTGCCACCGCGGGGTCCCGGGATACGCAGTATTTT
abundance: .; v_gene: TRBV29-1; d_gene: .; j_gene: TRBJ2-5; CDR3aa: CSGLEQETQYF; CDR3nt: TGCAGCGGTTTAGAACAAGAGACCCAGTACTTC
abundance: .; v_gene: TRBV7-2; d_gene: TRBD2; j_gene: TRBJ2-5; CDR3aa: CASSPGLAAETQYF; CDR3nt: TGTGCCAGCAGCCCGGGACTAGCGGCGGAGACCCAGTACTTC
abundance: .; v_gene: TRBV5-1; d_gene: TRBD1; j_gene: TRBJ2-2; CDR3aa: CASSPGTANTGELFF; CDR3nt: TGCGCCAGCAGCCCAGGGACAGCGAACACCGGGGAGCTGTTTTTT